This TCR beta chain was identified in a study of PD-1 blockade in classical Hodgkin lymphoma. Findings and caveats of the study: Significant TCR diversity gains by C4D1 occurred in CD4+ but not CD8+ cells.

Germline trimming cut 5 bases from V and 6 bases from J; bases unmatched to any gene: 5. The CDR3 extends over 14 amino acids. CDR1 LNHDA and CDR2 SQIVND come from the germline V gene (reference sequence). Using immunoSEQ multiplex PCR, the repertoire was profiled, and TCRdb retains in-frame clones only, with some absent. The sample records about 7,800 clones, about 76% being singletons. About this clone itself: Its antigen is as yet unknown.

The time point: cycle 4 day 1 (C4D1), after 6 weeks of nivolumab. In every patient, relapse followed autologous stem cell transplantation, while exposure to brentuximab vedotin differed. Magnetic negative selection isolated CD8+ T cells from thawed PBMCs. The specimen comprised CD8+ T cells from blood, sampled before the fourth cycle of nivolumab. The chain recombines TRBV19 with TRBJ2-1, with 9 positions matching TRBD2. This receptor was taken from a human donor with classical Hodgkin lymphoma. Here the CDR3 reads CASSSGTSINEQFF. CDR3 DNA sequence: TGTGCCAGTAGTTCCGGGACTAGCATCAATGAGCAGTTCTTC.